This T cell receptor beta chain stems from a study of blood T cells in healthy people across ages. A second PCR of about 6 to 12 cycles used a sample-barcoded 5' primer and a J-beta primer mix. TCRdb used MiXCR to reprocess the 5' RACE reads, holding one entry per CDR3 protein. The table lists 540,000 or so distinct CDR3 sequences, less than 25% of them singletons. Germline-derived CDR1 and CDR2 are SGHDT and YYEEEE. V was trimmed by 4 bases and J by 5 bases, leaving 10 bases between them. The CDR3 runs 13 residues. A further study also used this sample, focusing on T cells of mothers and their children.

The receptor was derived from a boy under 18 in good health. The V and J genes are TRBV5-6 and TRBJ1-5; unclear D gene. Sequencing was done on a sample of blood. The CDR3 sequence is CASSPGRHQPQHF. The CDR3 DNA reads as TGTGCCAGCAGCCCGGGTCGGCATCAGCCCCAGCATTTT.